Presented here are 4 T cell receptor beta chains from one specimen sequenced in a study of blood T cell repertoires in COVID-19. Assay: immunoSEQ multiplex PCR; the TCRdb copy retains only in-frame clones and omits some. This table has under 150,000 clones, about 88% appearing once. Source material: peripheral blood. Every receptor here comes from a man aged 60 to 75 with COVID-19, enrolled during active disease.

The chain links TRBV12-2 to TRBJ1-2; whether TRBD1, the table's D call, matches the DNA was not checked. TRBV12-2 is a documented pseudogene. The CDR3 runs 15 residues. The CDR3 sequence is CASRSDRGLIYGYTF. Here the CDR3 DNA reads TGTGCAAGTCGCTCCGACAGGGGCCTCATTTATGGCTACACCTTC.

The CDR3 region has the DNA TGTGCCAGCAGCTTAGGCGGTCCTGACCGCGGGGAGCTGTTTTTT. Residues: CASSLGGPDRGELFF. The chain combines TRBV7-9 with TRBJ2-2; no clear D gene. CDR3 length equals 15 residues. CDR1 is SEHNR, CDR2 FQNEAQ, per germline (reference sequence). V dropped 1 base and J dropped 7 bases, with 13 bases sitting between them. Using reference TRBV7-9 and TRBJ2-2 for the parts outside the CDR3, the full variable domain is DTGVSQNPRHKITKRGQNVTFRCDPISEHNRLYWYRQTLGQGPEFLTYFQNEAQLEKSRLLSDRFSAERPKGSFSTLEIQRTEQGDSAMYLCASSLGGPDRGELFFGEGSRLTVL.

The chain joins TRBV9 to TRBJ2-7; the match to TRBD2 covers 12 bases. V gave up 0 bases and J gave up 5 bases; unmatched junction bases: 9. The germline V gene has CDR1 SGDLS and CDR2 YYNGEE. This CDR3 is built from 17 residues. This chain's CDR3 is CASSVGLAGVAKNEQYF. CDR3 DNA sequence: TGTGCCAGCAGCGTAGGACTAGCGGGAGTAGCTAAAAACGAGCAGTACTTC.

This chain uses TRBV5-4 with TRBJ2-5; maybe TRBD2 (6 bases). This CDR3 spans 14 amino acids. CDR1 is SGHNT and CDR2 is YYREEE in the germline V gene (reference sequence). V was clipped by 1 base and J by 5 bases, with 12 bases between them. For the CDR3, the DNA is TGTGCCAGCAGCTTGACGGGAGCGGAGGAGACCCAGTACTTC. Translating gives CASSLTGAEETQYF.